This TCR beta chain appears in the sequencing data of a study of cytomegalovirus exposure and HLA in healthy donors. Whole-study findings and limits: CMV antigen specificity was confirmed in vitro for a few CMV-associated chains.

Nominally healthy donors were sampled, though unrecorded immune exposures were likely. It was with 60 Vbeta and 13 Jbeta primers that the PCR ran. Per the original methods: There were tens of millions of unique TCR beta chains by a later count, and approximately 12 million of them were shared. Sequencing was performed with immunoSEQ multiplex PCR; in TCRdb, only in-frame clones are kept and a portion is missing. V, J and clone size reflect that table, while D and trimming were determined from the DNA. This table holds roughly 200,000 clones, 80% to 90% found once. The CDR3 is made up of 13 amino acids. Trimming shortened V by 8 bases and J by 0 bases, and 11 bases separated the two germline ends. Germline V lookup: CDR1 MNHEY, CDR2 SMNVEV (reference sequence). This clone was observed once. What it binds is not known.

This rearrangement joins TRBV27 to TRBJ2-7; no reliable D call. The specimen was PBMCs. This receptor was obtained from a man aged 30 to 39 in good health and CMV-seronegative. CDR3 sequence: CASGRTNSYEQYF. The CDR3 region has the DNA TGTGCCAGCGGCAGAACGAACTCCTACGAGCAGTACTTC.